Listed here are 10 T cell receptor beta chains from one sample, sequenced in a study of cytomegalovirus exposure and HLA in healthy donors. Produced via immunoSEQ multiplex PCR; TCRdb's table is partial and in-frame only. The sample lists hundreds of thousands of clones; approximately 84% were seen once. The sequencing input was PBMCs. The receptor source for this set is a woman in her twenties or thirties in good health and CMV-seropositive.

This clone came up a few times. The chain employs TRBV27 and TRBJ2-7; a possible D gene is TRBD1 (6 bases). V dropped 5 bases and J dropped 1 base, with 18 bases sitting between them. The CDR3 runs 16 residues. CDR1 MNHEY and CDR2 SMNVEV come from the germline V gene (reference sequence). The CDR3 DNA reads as TGTGCCAGCAGTATTGGTGTGACAGGAATTTCCTACGAGCAGTACTTC. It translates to CASSIGVTGISYEQYF.

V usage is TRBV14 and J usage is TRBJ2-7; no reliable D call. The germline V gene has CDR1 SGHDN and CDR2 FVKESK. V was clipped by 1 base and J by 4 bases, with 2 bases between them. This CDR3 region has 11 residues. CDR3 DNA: TGTGCCAGCAGCCAAGCTTACGAGCAGTACTTC. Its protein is CASSQAYEQYF. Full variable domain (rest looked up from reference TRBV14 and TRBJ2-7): EAGVTQFPSHSVIEKGQTVTLRCDPISGHDNLYWYRRVMGKEIKFLLHFVKESKQDESGMPNNRFLAERTGGTYSTLKVQPAELEDSGVYFCASSQAYEQYFGPGTRLTVT.

CDR3 protein: CASSPDRESYGYTF. The CDR3 coding sequence is TGCGCCAGCAGCCCTGACAGGGAAAGTTATGGCTACACCTTC. The rearrangement uses TRBV4-1 and TRBJ1-2; 7 nucleotides match TRBD1. From germline, CDR1 is MGHRA and CDR2 YSYEKL. This CDR3 comprises 14 residues. The ends lost 4 bases at V and 5 bases at J; junction bases unmatched: 7.

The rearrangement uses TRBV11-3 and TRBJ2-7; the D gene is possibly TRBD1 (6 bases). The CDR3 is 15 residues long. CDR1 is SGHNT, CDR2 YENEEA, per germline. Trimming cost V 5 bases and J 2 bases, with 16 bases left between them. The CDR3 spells CASSPARDTTYEQYF. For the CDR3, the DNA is TGTGCCAGCAGCCCAGCCAGGGACACCACCTACGAGCAGTACTTC.

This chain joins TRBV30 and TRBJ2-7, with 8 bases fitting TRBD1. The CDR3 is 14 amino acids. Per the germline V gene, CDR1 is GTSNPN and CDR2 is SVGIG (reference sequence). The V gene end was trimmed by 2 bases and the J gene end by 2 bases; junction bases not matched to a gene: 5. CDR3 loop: CAWSSGTGTYEQYF. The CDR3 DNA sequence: TGTGCCTGGAGTTCCGGGACAGGCACCTACGAGCAGTACTTC.

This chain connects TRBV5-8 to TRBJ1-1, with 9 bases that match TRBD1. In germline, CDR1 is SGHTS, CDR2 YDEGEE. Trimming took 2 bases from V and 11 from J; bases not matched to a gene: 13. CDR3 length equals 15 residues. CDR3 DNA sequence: TGTGCCAGCAGCTTCCGGGGACAGGGTAAAGGACTTGCTTTCTTT. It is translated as CASSFRGQGKGLAFF. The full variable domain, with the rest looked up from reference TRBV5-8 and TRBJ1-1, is EAGVTQSPTHLIKTRGQQATLRCSPISGHTSVYWYQQALGLGLQFLLWYDEGEERNRGNFPPRFSGRQFPNYSSELNVNALELEDSALYLCASSFRGQGKGLAFFGQGTRLTVV.

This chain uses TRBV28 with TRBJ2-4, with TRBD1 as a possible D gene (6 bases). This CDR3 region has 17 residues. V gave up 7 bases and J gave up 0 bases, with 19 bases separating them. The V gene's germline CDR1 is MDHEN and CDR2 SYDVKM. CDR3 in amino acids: CASISRRGQLAKNIQYF. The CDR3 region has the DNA TGTGCCAGCATCTCGCGCCGGGGACAACTAGCCAAAAACATTCAGTACTTC. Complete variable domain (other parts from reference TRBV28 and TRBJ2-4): DVKVTQSSRYLVKRTGEKVFLECVQDMDHENMFWYRQDPGLGLRLIYFSYDVKMKEKGDIPEGYSVSREKKERFSLILESASTNQTSMYLCASISRRGQLAKNIQYFGAGTRLSVL.

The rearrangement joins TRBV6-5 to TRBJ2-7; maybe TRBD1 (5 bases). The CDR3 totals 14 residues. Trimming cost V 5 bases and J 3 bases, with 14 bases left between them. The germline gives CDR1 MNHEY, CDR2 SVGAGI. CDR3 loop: CASSTQVVGYEQYF. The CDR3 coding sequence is TGTGCCAGCAGTACACAGGTAGTCGGCTACGAGCAGTACTTC.

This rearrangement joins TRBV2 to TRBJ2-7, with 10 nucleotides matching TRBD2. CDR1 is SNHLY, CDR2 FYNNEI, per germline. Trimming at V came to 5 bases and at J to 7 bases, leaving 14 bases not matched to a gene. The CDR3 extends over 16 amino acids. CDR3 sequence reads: CASSPGAASGSEEQYF. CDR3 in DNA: TGTGCCAGCAGTCCCGGCGCGGCTAGCGGGAGTGAAGAGCAGTACTTC.

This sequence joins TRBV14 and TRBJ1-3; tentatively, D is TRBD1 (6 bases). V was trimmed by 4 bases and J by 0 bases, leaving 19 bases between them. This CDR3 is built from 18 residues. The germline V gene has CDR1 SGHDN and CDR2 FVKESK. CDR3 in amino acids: CASSRNPGQKSSGNTIYF. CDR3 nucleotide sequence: TGTGCCAGCAGCCGCAACCCCGGACAGAAAAGCTCTGGAAACACCATATATTTT.